Below, 11 T cell receptor beta chains from the same sample are listed, as sequenced in a study of patients and donors after allogeneic stem cell transplantation. TCRdb re-analysed the RT-PCR reads in MiXCR, keeping a single row per CDR3 protein. The sample contains 400,000 to 450,000 distinct CDR3 sequences, 15% to 20% of which appear only once. Sequenced sample: blood, either unsorted or a sorted T cell fraction (not recorded which). The receptors here all came from a human donor who was either an allogeneic HSCT recipient or a stem cell or donor lymphocyte infusion donor (not recorded which). It is not recorded whose cells these are; they may come from a transplant donor.

The chain recombines TRBV20-1 with TRBJ2-3, with D hard to call. The CDR3 is made up of 13 amino acids. V gave up 2 bases and J gave up 4 bases, with 10 bases separating them. Germline V gene data show CDR1 as DFQATT and CDR2 as SNEGSKA (reference sequence). The CDR3 loop reads CSARIHRPDTQYF. The CDR3 region has the DNA TGCAGTGCTAGAATTCATAGACCAGATACGCAGTATTTT.

This clonotype came up a few times. The rearrangement links TRBV20-1 to TRBJ2-3, with TRBD2 identical over 11 bases. Germline CDR1 DFQATT, CDR2 SNEGSKA (reference sequence). Trimming at V came to 5 bases and at J to 0 bases, leaving 13 bases not matched to a gene. The CDR3 length is 18 residues. The CDR3 DNA sequence: TGCAGTGCTCCTCCCCTAGCGGGGGGCCGCTCTAGCACAGATACGCAGTATTTT. Encoded protein: CSAPPLAGGRSSTDTQYF.

The chain is built from TRBV15 and TRBJ2-3; 7 nucleotides agree with TRBD2. Trimming cost V 10 bases and J 4 bases; bases outside gene matches: 8. Germline-derived CDR1 and CDR2 are LNHNV and YYDKDF (reference sequence). CDR3 length equals 13 residues. CDR3 amino acids: CAISRGIPDTQYF. CDR3 DNA: TGTGCCATCTCGCGGGGGATCCCAGATACGCAGTATTTT.

This clonotype appeared a few times. The CDR3 DNA reads TGTGCCAGCCGGCTTAGGACTAGCGGGAGTGGTACGCAGTATTTT. It encodes CASRLRTSGSGTQYF. The chain joins TRBV5-8 to TRBJ2-3; 13 bases match TRBD2. Germline V lookup: CDR1 SGHTS, CDR2 YDEGEE. The ends lost 7 bases at V and 8 bases at J; junction bases unmatched: 10. This CDR3 has 15 amino acids.

The V call is TRBV7-7, the J call TRBJ2-1, with 7 positions matching TRBD1. With 1 base clipped from V and 5 bases from J, the junction kept 5 bases outside the gene matches. This CDR3 has 15 amino acids. Germline CDR1 SSHAT, CDR2 FNYEAQ (reference sequence). The CDR3 region is CASSLGGGRNNEQFF. CDR3 in DNA: TGTGCCAGCAGCTTAGGAGGGGGCCGGAACAATGAGCAGTTCTTC.

V is TRBV9 and J is TRBJ1-1; D is ambiguous. Germline V gene sequence: CDR1 SGDLS, CDR2 YYNGEE. There are 15 residues in the CDR3. V shed 0 bases and J shed 4 bases, with 13 bases lying between them. Written as DNA, the CDR3 is TGTGCCAGCAGCGTAGCCCCCCTTGGTGTCACTGAAGCTTTCTTT. Its protein product is CASSVAPLGVTEAFF.

This chain connects TRBV7-2 to TRBJ2-3; the D is unclear. Germline values: CDR1 SGHTA, CDR2 FQGNSA. With 5 bases removed from V and 5 bases from J, the gap between germline ends came to 11 bases. This CDR3 has 13 amino acids. The CDR3, as DNA: TGTGCCAGCAGCCGGTCAGTAAAAGATACGCAGTATTTT. Translated, it gives CASSRSVKDTQYF.

This clonotype was seen a few times. The chain carries TRBV5-1 and TRBJ2-3; 15 nucleotides line up with TRBD2. The CDR3 length is 16 residues. Germline V lookup: CDR1 SGHRS, CDR2 YFSETQ. After removal of 5 bases from V and 5 bases from J, the junction contained 6 bases not matched to a gene. This CDR3 is CASSWGLAGGGDTQYF. CDR3 nucleotide sequence: TGCGCCAGCAGTTGGGGACTAGCGGGAGGAGGAGATACGCAGTATTTT. Complete variable domain (other parts from reference TRBV5-1 and TRBJ2-3): KAGVTQTPRYLIKTRGQQVTLSCSPISGHRSVSWYQQTPGQGLQFLFEYFSETQRNKGNFPGRFSGRQFSNSRSEMNVSTLELGDSALYLCASSWGLAGGGDTQYFGPGTRLTVL.

In this sample, this clonotype turned up a few times. V gene TRBV29-1 combines with J gene TRBJ2-7; TRBD1 aligns across 7 bases. CDR3 length equals 15 residues. The germline CDR1 and CDR2 sequences are SQVTM and ANQGSEA. V lost 5 bases, J lost 4 bases, and 14 bases stayed unmatched. CDR3 DNA sequence: TGCAGCGTTTGCCGACAGGGAAGATTAAAGTACGAGCAGTACTTC. Residues: CSVCRQGRLKYEQYF.

This clonotype has ten or more counts. CDR3 residues: CATSDPGLANTDTQYF. In DNA, the CDR3 is TGTGCCACCAGTGACCCCGGACTAGCGAACACAGATACGCAGTATTTT. The chain recombines TRBV24-1 with TRBJ2-3, with 9 bases aligning to TRBD2. This CDR3 has 16 residues. Germline loops: CDR1 KGHDR, CDR2 SFDVKD. J was trimmed by 2 bases and V by 4 bases; bases with no gene match: 6.

A single count supports this clonotype. Because it lacks the conserved phenylalanine or tryptophan at the end, this CDR3 is likely a read error. The CDR3, as DNA: TGTGCCAGCAGCTTCGACAGGCAGCACTATGGCTACACCCTC. Its translation is CASSFDRQHYGYTL. The gene calls are TRBV11-2 and TRBJ1-2; a weak D match, TRBD1 (6 bases). V was cut by 3 bases and J by 3 bases, with 11 bases left in between. Germline lookup yields CDR1 SGHAT and CDR2 FQNNGV. The CDR3 loop spans 14 amino acids.